This entry lists 7 T cell receptor beta chains sequenced from one sample in a study of blood T cells in healthy people across ages. With a J-beta primer mix and a sample-barcoded 5' primer, a second PCR ran 7 to 11 cycles. TCRdb re-analysed the 5' RACE reads in MiXCR, keeping a single row per CDR3 protein. The table records just over 1 million distinct CDR3 sequences, around 43% of them present only once. Sequencing input: blood. The receptors here all came from a woman between 55 and 75 years old in good health.

The rearrangement links TRBV5-5 to TRBJ1-4; 7 bases align to TRBD1. From germline, CDR1 is SGHKS and CDR2 YYEKEE (reference sequence). The CDR3 runs to 17 residues. The V segment lost 1 base and the J segment 0 bases; nucleotides outside the gene matches: 6. DNA for the CDR3: TGTGCCAGCAGCTTGTATACAGGGGCACCAACTAATGAAAAACTGTTTTTT. Protein sequence: CASSLYTGAPTNEKLFF.

This clonotype came up a few times. The chain joins TRBV9 to TRBJ2-1, with TRBD2 matching over 11 bases. V shed 0 bases, J shed 7 bases, and the junction held 9 bases outside the gene matches. CDR1 and CDR2 (germline): SGDLS, YYNGEE. This CDR3 is 17 amino acids long. The CDR3 sequence is CASSVDPLAGVSNEQFF. The CDR3 nucleotides read TGTGCCAGCAGCGTAGACCCACTAGCGGGAGTTAGTAATGAGCAGTTCTTC.

The chain couples TRBV5-1 to TRBJ1-1, with D tentatively TRBD1 (5 bases). The germline gives CDR1 SGHRS, CDR2 YFSETQ. The V end was cut by 0 bases, the J end by 6 bases, with 18 bases between. This CDR3 region has 16 residues. The CDR3, as DNA: TGCGCCAGCAGCTTGGAGGGGTCGGGGGTACTCGCTGAAGCTTTCTTT. Translated: CASSLEGSGVLAEAFF.

V usage is TRBV28 and J usage is TRBJ2-3, with TRBD2 identical over 9 bases. The CDR3 is 16 amino acids. With V trimmed by 5 bases and J by 2 bases, 8 bases remained unmatched. Germline CDR1 and CDR2: MDHEN and SYDVKM. CDR3 region: CASSRLAGGVTDTQYF. Here the CDR3 DNA reads TGTGCCAGCAGTCGCCTGGCGGGAGGGGTCACAGATACGCAGTATTTT.

This clonotype was detected once. The CDR3 DNA reads as TGTGCCAGCAGTGAATGGGGCGGGAGGGCCACTGGGGCCAACGTCCTGACTTTC. Translating it yields CASSEWGGRATGANVLTF. The chain carries TRBV6-1 and TRBJ2-6; 9 bases fit TRBD2. Per the germline V gene, CDR1 is MNHNS and CDR2 is SASEGT. Unmatched junction bases numbered 7, after V lost 2 bases and J lost 2 bases. The CDR3 has 18 residues.

The V call is TRBV11-2, the J call TRBJ2-7; D gene uncertain. Trimming shortened V by 3 bases and J by 1 base, and 13 bases separated the two germline ends. Germline V CDR1 and CDR2: SGHAT, FQNNGV. CDR3 length: 15 amino acids. CDR3 protein: CASSFLTTDSYEQYF. DNA of the CDR3: TGTGCCAGCAGCTTCCTTACGACTGATTCCTACGAGCAGTACTTC.

This chain joins TRBV14 and TRBJ2-7; possible D gene TRBD2, 6 bases. This CDR3 is built from 14 residues. Germline values: CDR1 SGHDN, CDR2 FVKESK. V lost 2 bases to trimming and J lost 4 bases, with 12 bases between them. The CDR3 sequence: CASSQMRGPYEQYF. CDR3 sequence (DNA): TGTGCCAGCAGCCAAATGCGGGGACCGTACGAGCAGTACTTC.